This is a list of T cell receptor beta chains from one sample in a study of cytomegalovirus exposure and HLA in healthy donors. The assay was immunoSEQ multiplex PCR, and TCRdb's table has in-frame clones only and misses some. Of under 200,000 clones in the sample, around 80% were seen once. Material for sequencing was PBMCs. The receptors derive from a woman aged 18-30 years in good health and CMV-seronegative. The CDR3 runs from the conserved cysteine through the conserved F or W. A D gene is named only where the DNA matches it firmly.

TRBJ2-1 | . | TRBV30 | TGTGCCTGGAACGAGGGGGGGCACAATGAGCAGTTCTTC | CAWNEGGHNEQFF
TRBJ1-5 | . | TRBV28 | TGTGCCAGCAGCAAATCAGGGGCGCCCCAGCATTTT | CASSKSGAPQHF
TRBJ1-6 | . | TRBV9 | TGTGCCAGCAGCGTAGAGGAGGGAAGCTATTCACCCCTCCACTTT | CASSVEEGSYSPLHF
TRBJ2-1 | TRBD1 | TRBV4-3 | TGCGCCAGCAGCCAAGAGAGAGGAGACAGGGACTACAATGAGCAGTTCTTC | CASSQERGDRDYNEQFF
TRBJ1-1 | . | TRBV5-5 | TGTGCCAGCAGCCCGCGAACAGGGAGGGTGAACACTGAAGCTTTCTTT | CASSPRTGRVNTEAFF
TRBJ1-4 | . | TRBV18 | TGTGCCAGCTCATCGGAGAGAGGGACTAATGAAAAACTGTTTTTT | CASSSERGTNEKLFF
TRBJ2-7 | . | TRBV6-5 | TGTGCCAGCAGCCGGACAGCCTCCTACGAGCAGTACTTC | CASSRTASYEQYF
TRBJ1-2 | TRBD1 | TRBV13 | TGTGCCAGCAGCCGGCTCGGGACAGTTAACTATGGCTACACCTTC | CASSRLGTVNYGYTF
TRBJ2-3 | TRBD1 | TRBV7-9 | TGTTCCAGCAGTACCTGGACAGGGGTTAGCACAGATACGCAGTATTTT | CSSSTWTGVSTDTQYF
TRBJ2-1 | . | TRBV7-2 | TGTGCCAGCAGCCCCCAAGCGGGTCCCCCCTACAATGAGCAGTTCTTC | CASSPQAGPPYNEQFF
TRBJ1-2 | . | TRBV28 | TGTGCCAGCAGTTTACACCGCTGGGGGGAGCGGCCGGATGGCTACACCTTC | CASSLHRWGERPDGYTF